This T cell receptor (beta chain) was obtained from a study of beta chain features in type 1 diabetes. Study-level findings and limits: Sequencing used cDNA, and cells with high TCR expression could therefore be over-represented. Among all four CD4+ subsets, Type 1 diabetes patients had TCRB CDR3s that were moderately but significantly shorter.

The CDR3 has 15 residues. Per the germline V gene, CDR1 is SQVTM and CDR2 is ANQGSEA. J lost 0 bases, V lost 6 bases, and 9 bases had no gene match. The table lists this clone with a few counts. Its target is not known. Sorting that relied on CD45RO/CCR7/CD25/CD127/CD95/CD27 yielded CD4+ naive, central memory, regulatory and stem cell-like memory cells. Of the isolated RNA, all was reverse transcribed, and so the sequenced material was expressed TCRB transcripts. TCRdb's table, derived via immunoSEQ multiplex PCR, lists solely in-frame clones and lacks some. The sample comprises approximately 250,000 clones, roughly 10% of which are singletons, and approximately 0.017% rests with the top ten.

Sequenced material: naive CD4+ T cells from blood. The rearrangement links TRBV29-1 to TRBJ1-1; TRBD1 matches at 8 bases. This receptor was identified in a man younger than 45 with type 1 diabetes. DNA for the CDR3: TGCAGCGTGAACAGGGGGGGTAGCTTGAACACTGAAGCTTTCTTT. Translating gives CSVNRGGSLNTEAFF.